A selection of T cell receptor beta chains follows, all from one sample in a study of neurological immune-mediated disorders. From the 5' RACE reads, TCRdb called clonotypes with MiXCR, one entry per CDR3 protein. The data show roughly 31,000 distinct CDR3 sequences, with less than 25% seen just once and around 27% held by the top ten. What was sequenced was CD4+ T cells from blood. These receptors were collected from a man aged 45-65 years with HTLV-1-associated myelopathy (HAM/TSP). The CDR3 runs from the conserved cysteine through the conserved F or W. D genes are given only for firm matches. Not every row has a clone size; where given, it reads once, few, many or a size class.

V gene	clone size	J gene	D gene	CDR3 DNA	CDR3 protein
TRBV7-7	many	TRBJ2-2	TRBD1	TGTGCCAGCAGCTCAGGTCCAGGGGGCAACCCCGGGGAGCTGTTTTTT	CASSSGPGGNPGELFF
TRBV29-1	once	TRBJ1-2	TRBD1	TGCAGCGCCGGACAGGGTTATTGCTACACCTTC	CSAGQGYCYTF
TRBV5-6	many	TRBJ2-7	-	TGTGCCAGCAACCCTTTGGACAGAACCTACGAGCAGTACTTC	CASNPLDRTYEQYF
TRBV6-6	-	TRBJ2-7	TRBD2	TGTGCCAGCAGCTCCTGGGAGGGGCGGGGATACGAGCAGTACTTC	CASSSWEGRGYEQYF
TRBV5-1	many	TRBJ2-3	-	TGCGCCAGCAGCTGGGGACGGGGCGGGACAGATACGCAGTATTTT	CASSWGRGGTDTQYF
TRBV24-1	-	TRBJ2-1	-	TGTGCCACCAGCATCAATCTCAATGAGCAGTTCTTC	CATSINLNEQFF
TRBV3-1	-	TRBJ1-1	-	TGTGCCAGCAGCTGCACTGGAGGGAACACTGAAGCTTTCTTT	CASSCTGGNTEAFF
TRBV7-9	-	TRBJ2-7	TRBD1	TGTGCCAGCAGCCTAGAATACAGGGGTTCCTACGAGCAGTACTTC	CASSLEYRGSYEQYF
TRBV20-1	-	TRBJ2-1	TRBD1	TGCAGTGCTAGCACCACTACAGGGACAGCGAGCTCCTACAATGAGCAGTTCTTC	CSASTTTGTASSYNEQFF
TRBV4-2	-	TRBJ1-2	-	TGTGCCAGCAGCCACCGGGACAAGGTTCTGAACTATGGCTACACCTTC	CASSHRDKVLNYGYTF
TRBV7-2	-	TRBJ1-1	-	TGTGCCAGCAGCTACGGGACGGTAGGCGGAGAAGCTTTCTTT	CASSYGTVGGEAFF
TRBV5-1	many	TRBJ1-1	-	TGCGCCAGCAGCTTGGATGGCCAGGGCCTGGGGACTGAAGCTTTCTTT	CASSLDGQGLGTEAFF
TRBV6-5	-	TRBJ1-4	-	TGTGCCAGCAGTTCCAGGGTCCCAACTAATGAAAAACTGTTTTTT	CASSSRVPTNEKLFF
TRBV19	-	TRBJ2-1	-	TGTGCCAGTAGTATGGGGGCAGTCAGCTCCTACAATGAGCAGTTCTTC	CASSMGAVSSYNEQFF
TRBV18	-	TRBJ2-7	-	TGTGCCAGCTCACCATCAATGAATTACGAGCAGTACTTC	CASSPSMNYEQYF
TRBV5-6	many	TRBJ1-2	TRBD1	TGTGCCAGCAGCCCCGGGACAGCCAACTATGGCTACACCTTC	CASSPGTANYGYTF
TRBV5-1	-	TRBJ2-6	-	TGCGCCAGCAGCTGGAGTGGGACATCGGGGGCCAACGTCCTGACTTTC	CASSWSGTSGANVLTF
TRBV20-1	-	TRBJ2-7	TRBD1	TGCAGTGCTAGTGATCGTAGGAGGACAGGGGCCGAGCAGTACTTC	CSASDRRRTGAEQYF
TRBV6-2/TRBV6-3	many	TRBJ2-7	-	TGTGCCAGCAGTCGGACGACATGGTACGAGCAGTACTTC	CASSRTTWYEQYF
TRBV25-1	many	TRBJ1-1	TRBD1	TGTGCCAGCAGACAAACTCCAGGACAGGGCGTTGGGAACACTGAAGCTTTCTTT	CASRQTPGQGVGNTEAFF
TRBV24-1	many	TRBJ2-1	-	TGTGCCACCAGTGGCGAAGCAGGGGAGGTGGGCAATGAGCAGTTCTTC	CATSGEAGEVGNEQFF
TRBV3-1	-	TRBJ2-7	-	TGTGCCAGCAGCCAAGTACTAGCGGGACAGGGGAAATACGAGCAGTACTTC	CASSQVLAGQGKYEQYF
TRBV19	many	TRBJ1-5	-	TGTGCCAGTAGTATATGGGGGCCTTATCAGCCCCAGCATTTT	CASSIWGPYQPQHF
TRBV5-1	many	TRBJ2-3	-	TGCGCCAGCAGCTTGGGCAGGGGATCAGCTTCAGCGGATACGCAGTATTTT	CASSLGRGSASADTQYF
TRBV7-6	many	TRBJ2-3	-	TGTGCCAGCAGCTTATTTGGATCGGGGGGCGGTACAGATACGCAGTATTTT	CASSLFGSGGGTDTQYF
TRBV5-1	many	TRBJ2-1	-	TGCGCCAGCAGCCAACAAACGGGGAATGAGCAGTTCTTC	CASSQQTGNEQFF
TRBV7-9	-	TRBJ2-7	TRBD1	TGTGCCAGCAGCCCGACAGGTCAACTACAGGGGGTTGAGCAGTACTTC	CASSPTGQLQGVEQYF
TRBV4-1	many	TRBJ2-1	TRBD2	TGCGCCAGCAGCCAAGATGTGGGGGGACTAGCCAGGGAGCAGTTCTTC	CASSQDVGGLAREQFF
TRBV7-9	many	TRBJ1-5	-	TGTGCCAGCAGCTTAAGCAATCAGCCCCAGCATTTT	CASSLSNQPQHF
TRBV29-1	many	TRBJ2-6	TRBD2	TGCAGCGTTGGGGGGGGCTCTGGGGCCAACGTCCTGACTTTC	CSVGGGSGANVLTF
TRBV5-5	many	TRBJ2-3	-	TGTGCCAGCAGCTTTATCCAGGGGCGGACAGATACGCAGTATTTT	CASSFIQGRTDTQYF
TRBV20-1	many	TRBJ2-3	TRBD2	TGCAGTGCTAGCCTCACCTCCGGGACTAGCGGGACGGTAGATACGCAGTATTTT	CSASLTSGTSGTVDTQYF